Listed below are T cell receptor beta chains from one sample, sequenced in a study of tumor-infiltrating lymphocytes in primary liver carcinoma. Each CDR3 protein gets one entry after TCRdb re-called the multiplex PCR reads with MiXCR. Of roughly 80,000 distinct CDR3 sequences detected, more than 65% appear once; the ten largest clones hold 15% to 20%. The sequenced sample was liver tumor tissue from sampling region 1. The receptor source for this set is a man between 40 and 49 years old with primary liver carcinoma and hepatitis B virus infection. The CDR3 runs from the conserved cysteine through the conserved F or W. A D gene is named only where the DNA matches it firmly. Rows give clone size only sometimes, using once, few, many, or a class for an expanded clone.

V	size	J	D	CDR3	DNA
TRBV4-1	-	TRBJ2-2	-	CASSQGRGGEQFF	TGCGCCAGCAGCCAAGGACGAGGTGGGGAGCAGTTTTTT
TRBV20-1	few	TRBJ2-3	TRBD2	CSAKLAGGGDTQYF	TGCAGTGCTAAACTAGCGGGAGGTGGAGATACGCAGTATTTT
TRBV29-1	-	TRBJ1-1	-	CSVDGEDTEAFF	TGCAGCGTTGATGGGGAGGACACTGAAGCTTTCTTT
TRBV2	-	TRBJ1-2	-	CASGTTGVGYTF	TGTGCCAGCGGGACGACAGGTGTTGGCTACACCTTC
TRBV11-2	-	TRBJ2-2	-	CASSLKASNTGELFF	TGTGCCAGCAGCCTTAAGGCCTCGAATACCGGGGAGCTGTTTTTC
TRBV10-3	-	TRBJ2-5	-	CAISDLSTIGIETQYF	TGTGCCATCAGTGATCTATCGACTATCGGAATAGAGACTCAGTACTTC
TRBV10-1	many	TRBJ2-5	-	CASSESLDGFQETQYF	TGCGCCAGCAGTGAGTCCCTCGACGGATTCCAAGAGACCCAGTACTTC
TRBV5-5	many	TRBJ2-2	-	CASSSHPTGELFF	TGTGCCAGCAGCTCCCATCCCACCGGGGAGCTGTTTTTT
TRBV10-2	many	TRBJ2-1	-	CASSTESYNEQFF	TGCGCCAGCAGTACAGAGTCCTACAATGAGCAGTTCTTC
TRBV11-2	many	TRBJ2-1	TRBD2	CASSFGAGGPGNSNEQFF	TGTGCCAGCAGCTTCGGGGCGGGAGGGCCCGGGAATTCCAATGAGCAGTTCTTC
TRBV19	-	TRBJ1-2	-	CASSMGGYGYTF	TGTGCCAGTAGTATGGGGGGATATGGCTACACCTTC
TRBV29-1	-	TRBJ2-3	TRBD2	CSVSGLADRSSTDTQYF	TGCAGTGTTTCCGGACTAGCGGACAGATCTAGCACAGATACGCAGTATTTT
TRBV20-1	few	TRBJ2-1	TRBD1	CSAPRGTGIYNEQFF	TGCAGTGCTCCAAGGGGGACAGGGATCTACAATGAGCAGTTCTTC
TRBV7-8	-	TRBJ2-7	-	CDSRFDSGNSYEQYF	TGTGACAGCAGGTTCGATAGCGGTAACTCCTACGAGCAGTACTTC
TRBV10-2	-	TRBJ2-3	-	CTGAQQDASTDTQYF	TGCACCGGCGCCCAGCAAGACGCTAGCACAGATACGCAGTATTTT
TRBV18	-	TRBJ1-1	-	CASSLGRPTEAFF	TGTGCCAGCTCACTGGGACGGCCTACTGAAGCTTTCTTT
TRBV27	-	TRBJ2-3	-	CASSSINHVGADTQYF	TGTGCCAGCAGTTCAATAAACCATGTAGGCGCAGATACGCAGTATTTT
TRBV30	once	TRBJ1-5	-	CARKTRNQPQHF	TGTGCCCGCAAGACAAGGAATCAGCCCCAGCATTTT
TRBV29-1	many	TRBJ2-3	-	CSAGEQGTNTQYF	TGCAGCGCAGGGGAACAGGGAACGAATACGCAGTATTTT
TRBV11-3	-	TRBJ2-1	-	CASSFACYNEQFF	TGTGCCAGCAGTTTTGCCTGCTACAATGAGCAGTTCTTC
TRBV11-2	medium-sized	TRBJ1-2	-	CASSLVQGMSYGYTF	TGTGCCAGCAGCTTAGTTCAGGGGATGAGCTATGGCTACACCTTC
TRBV28	-	TRBJ1-1	TRBD1	CTSSLQDRVFRNTEAFF	TGTACCAGCAGTTTACAGGACAGGGTCTTCAGGAACACTGAAGCTTTCTTT
TRBV28	-	TRBJ2-5	-	CASSLFGVETQYF	TGTGCCAGCAGTTTATTTGGAGTGGAGACCCAGTACTTC
TRBV11-2	-	TRBJ1-1	-	CTSSPPGANTEAFF	TGTACCAGCAGCCCCCCGGGTGCGAACACTGAAGCTTTCTTT
TRBV30	many	TRBJ2-3	-	CAWIGRGGTDTQYF	TGTGCCTGGATCGGTAGGGGTGGGACAGATACGCAGTATTTT
TRBV5-5	many	TRBJ2-3	-	CASSYLDRSTDTQYF	TGTGCCAGCAGCTATCTGGACAGAAGCACAGATACGCAGTATTTT
TRBV29-1	-	TRBJ2-3	-	CSGGQALSGSGATNTQYF	TGCAGTGGTGGACAGGCGCTAAGCGGGAGCGGCGCCACAAATACGCAGTATTTT
TRBV6-2/TRBV6-3	-	TRBJ2-6	-	CVGSYASGANVLTF	TGTGTCGGCAGTTACGCCTCTGGGGCCAACGTCCTGACTTTC
TRBV6-2/TRBV6-3	-	TRBJ1-1	-	CASSSPPLRGDNIEAFF	TGTGCCAGCAGTTCTCCGCCCTTACGGGGAGATAACATTGAAGCTTTCTTT
TRBV5-1	-	TRBJ2-3	TRBD1	CASSRERGRADTQYF	TGCGCCAGCAGCCGTGAGAGGGGGCGGGCAGATACGCAGTATTTT
TRBV11-2	-	TRBJ2-1	-	CAGSLEYKEQFF	TGTGCCGGCAGCCTGGAGTACAAAGAGCAGTTCTTC
TRBV11-2	-	TRBJ2-5	-	CASSFLRRGRETQYF	TGTGCCAGTAGCTTCCTCAGACGGGGGAGAGAGACCCAGTACTTC
TRBV6-2/TRBV6-3	many	TRBJ2-5	-	CASTPASEETQYF	TGTGCCAGCACACCCGCTAGCGAGGAGACCCAGTACTTC
TRBV11-2	-	TRBJ2-3	TRBD1	CASSNRDSTDMQYF	TGTGCCAGCAGCAATCGGGACAGCACAGATATGCAGTATTTT
TRBV12-3/TRBV12-4	-	TRBJ2-7	-	CGSTQREYYEQYF	TGTGGCAGTACACAACGGGAATACTACGAGCAGTACTTC
TRBV29-1	-	TRBJ2-5	-	CSVEAGYMWEQETQYF	TGCAGCGTTGAAGCTGGATACATGTGGGAGCAAGAGACCCAGTACTTC
TRBV12-3/TRBV12-4	-	TRBJ1-1	-	CANSRSTGTEAFF	TGTGCCAACAGCCGGTCGACGGGCACTGAAGCTTTCTTT
TRBV11-1	-	TRBJ2-1	-	CVSSLSRANEQFF	TGTGTAAGCAGCTTAAGCCGGGCAAATGAGCAGTTCTTC
TRBV4-2	-	TRBJ1-1	-	CASSQLIEGTEVFF	TGTGCCAGCAGCCAACTGATAGAGGGCACTGAAGTTTTCTTT
TRBV12-3/TRBV12-4	few	TRBJ2-3	TRBD1	CVSSLDRMDTQYF	TGTGTCAGCAGTTTGGACAGGATGGATACGCAGTATTTT
TRBV29-1	-	TRBJ2-3	-	CSVSVIGDTGTQYF	TGCAGCGTCTCCGTAATTGGGGACACAGGTACGCAGTATTTT
TRBV5-5	many	TRBJ1-2	-	CASSPWSLLRDGYTF	TGTGCCAGCAGCCCCTGGTCTCTTCTTAGGGACGGCTACACCTTC
TRBV11-2	-	TRBJ2-1	TRBD2	CVSSFRLAGDSKEQFF	TGTGTCAGCAGCTTTCGACTAGCGGGAGATTCCAAAGAGCAGTTCTTC
TRBV5-1	-	TRBJ2-7	-	CASSLTRGSGEQYF	TGCGCCAGTAGCTTGACGCGGGGCTCTGGGGAGCAGTACTTC
TRBV6-6	-	TRBJ1-6	-	CASSYCFWGGNSPLHF	TGTGCCAGCAGTTACTGCTTCTGGGGAGGCAATTCACCCCTCCACTTT